Shown below are 27 T cell receptor beta chains from a single sample sequenced in a study of sequential checkpoint blockade in melanoma. Method: immunoSEQ multiplex PCR; TCRdb's copy keeps in-frame clones and lacks some. The sample lists roughly 4,000 clones, around 20% seen once, with about a fifth in the top ten. Treatment given: randomized to nivolumab then ipilimumab (arm A) or the reverse (arm B). Sample: tumor tissue (inferred from file names), taken from a patient given nivolumab and ipilimumab in sequence. All receptors derive from a human patient with melanoma. Some clones in this sample may be carry-over from other donors' samples.

This sequence joins TRBV19 and TRBJ2-3, with 16 bases fitting TRBD2. J gave up 7 bases and V 6 bases, and 16 bases lay outside the gene matches. This CDR3 comprises 19 residues. Germline CDR1 LNHDA, CDR2 SQIVND (reference sequence). The CDR3 nucleotides are TGTGCCAGTAGAGGGACTAGCGGGGGGGCCGGTTGGGGCAGAAATACGCAGTATTTT. Protein product: CASRGTSGGAGWGRNTQYF.

The chain employs TRBV5-1 and TRBJ2-1; D may be TRBD1 or TRBD2 (6 bases each). The CDR3 spans 15 residues. Germline loops: CDR1 SGHRS, CDR2 YFSETQ. Trimming left V 0 bases short and J 7 bases short, with 14 bases between. The CDR3 sequence is CASSLGGAYRNEQFF. The CDR3 region has the DNA TGCGCCAGCAGCTTGGGGGGGGCTTATCGGAATGAGCAGTTCTTC.

The table lists this clone with a few counts. The V call is TRBV14, the J call TRBJ2-2, with no clear D. Germline loops: CDR1 SGHDN, CDR2 FVKESK. The germline V and J ends were trimmed by 0 bases and 4 bases, with 6 bases remaining between them. The CDR3 sequence is 14 residues long. CDR3: CASSQDLVTGELFF. The CDR3 coding sequence is TGTGCCAGCAGCCAAGATCTGGTCACCGGGGAGCTGTTTTTT.

The chain links TRBV19 to TRBJ1-1; no firm D call. Germline V lookup: CDR1 LNHDA, CDR2 SQIVND (reference sequence). The length of the CDR3 is 14 residues. V lost 7 bases and J lost 3, with 15 bases in between. CDR3 bases: TGTGCCAGTACCCCCCGGGGTGAAGACACTGAAGCTTTCTTT. It is translated as CASTPRGEDTEAFF.

This clone was picked up a small number of times. The V and J genes are TRBV11-3 and TRBJ1-5; D is ambiguous. The V gene's germline CDR1 is SGHNT and CDR2 YENEEA. V was cut by 2 bases and J by 4 bases, with 12 bases left in between. The CDR3 loop spans 15 amino acids. CDR3 coding DNA: TGTGCCAGCAGCTTAAATAACGGTGTGAATCAGCCCCAGCATTTT. It is translated as CASSLNNGVNQPQHF. Full variable domain (remainder filled in from reference TRBV11-3 and TRBJ1-5): EAGVVQSPRYKIIEKKQPVAFWCNPISGHNTLYWYLQNLGQGPELLIRYENEEAVDDSQLPKDRFSAERLKGVDSTLKIQPAELGDSAVYLCASSLNNGVNQPQHFGDGTRLSIL.

The CDR3 loop is CSVQTDTYTEAFF. CDR3 DNA sequence: TGCAGCGTGCAGACAGATACTTACACTGAAGCTTTCTTT. The J gene is TRBJ1-1, the V gene TRBV29-1, with a tentative D call TRBD1 (5 bases). Trimming removed 6 bases at V and 3 bases at J, with 14 bases between. CDR1 is SQVTM and CDR2 is ANQGSEA in the germline V gene. The CDR3 is made up of 13 amino acids.

This clone has more than one count but fewer than ten. The chain is built from TRBV18 and TRBJ1-4; no clear D. The CDR3 is made up of 13 amino acids. V lost 4 bases and J lost 7, with 10 bases in between. Looked up from germline, CDR1 is KGHSH and CDR2 is LQKENI. The CDR3 nucleotides are TGTGCCAGCTCACAGAGCCTTGGTGAAAAACTGTTTTTT. It translates to CASSQSLGEKLFF.

Only a few counts were recorded for this clone. The chain is built from TRBV30 and TRBJ1-6; 10 positions match TRBD1. This CDR3 spans 17 amino acids. The V segment lost 4 bases and the J segment 4 bases; nucleotides outside the gene matches: 10. The germline V gene encodes CDR1 GTSNPN and CDR2 SVGIG (reference sequence). Written as DNA, the CDR3 is TGTGCCTGGAACCTCCCCGGGACAGGGGCTTATAATTCACCCCTCCACTTT. Translated, it gives CAWNLPGTGAYNSPLHF.

The table lists this clone with a few counts. V usage is TRBV6-8 and J usage is TRBJ2-7; 8 bases are shared with TRBD2. The CDR3 contains 18 residues. V gave up 0 bases and J gave up 5 bases; unmatched junction bases: 15. Germline CDR1 and CDR2: MNHGY and SAAAGT. The CDR3 DNA sequence: TGTGCCAGCAGTTACTCCCCGGGGGGGCTAGCGGACGGGCACGAGCAGTACTTC. This codes for CASSYSPGGLADGHEQYF.

This clone has ten or more counts. J is TRBJ1-4 and V is TRBV11-3; 9 bases match TRBD1. J gave up 6 bases and V 0 bases, and 5 bases lay outside the gene matches. Per germline, CDR1 SGHNT and CDR2 YENEEA. The CDR3 runs 16 residues. CDR3 bases: TGTGCCAGCAGCTTAGAGGGGGACAGGGACGATGAAAAACTGTTTTTT. Its protein is CASSLEGDRDDEKLFF. Variable domain in full (rest from reference TRBV11-3 and TRBJ1-4): EAGVVQSPRYKIIEKKQPVAFWCNPISGHNTLYWYLQNLGQGPELLIRYENEEAVDDSQLPKDRFSAERLKGVDSTLKIQPAELGDSAVYLCASSLEGDRDDEKLFFGSGTQLSVL.

V usage is TRBV5-1 and J usage is TRBJ2-7; no firm D call. This CDR3 has 15 amino acids. Trimming took off 4 bases at V and 3 bases at J, with 17 bases between the two ends. Germline V CDR1 and CDR2: SGHRS, YFSETQ. CDR3 in DNA: TGCGCCAGCAGCCCCGAAGGTCCCGCGGTCTACGAGCAGTACTTC. Protein sequence: CASSPEGPAVYEQYF.

This clone was detected ten times or more. This chain uses TRBV11-3 with TRBJ2-3; 7 bases agree with TRBD1. Trimming removed 5 bases from V and 2 bases from J; junction bases left unmatched: 10. The CDR3 totals 16 residues. CDR1 SGHNT and CDR2 YENEEA come from the germline V gene. DNA of the CDR3: TGTGCCAGCAGCCCCCGCCGACAGGGAAACACAGATACGCAGTATTTT. Translating it yields CASSPRRQGNTDTQYF.

Only a few counts were recorded for this clone. This chain joins TRBV9 and TRBJ2-7; 8 bases are a match to TRBD1. Germline CDR1 SGDLS, CDR2 YYNGEE. The V segment lost 3 bases and the J segment 6 bases; nucleotides outside the gene matches: 5. This CDR3 region has 13 residues. CDR3 loop: CASSEGTGGEQYF. In DNA, the CDR3 is TGTGCCAGCAGCGAGGGAACAGGGGGCGAGCAGTACTTC.

J is TRBJ2-2 and V is TRBV19, with D tentatively TRBD2 (5 bases). Per germline, CDR1 LNHDA and CDR2 SQIVND (reference sequence). The length of the CDR3 is 16 residues. Trimming cost V 6 bases and J 6 bases, with 20 bases left between them. The CDR3 protein is CASSTSGGRGAGELFF. In nucleotides, the CDR3 is TGTGCCAGTAGCACCTCCGGCGGCCGGGGAGCCGGGGAGCTGTTTTTT.

The V call is TRBV6-8, the J call TRBJ2-2; 7 bases fit TRBD2. Unmatched junction bases numbered 15, after V lost 5 bases and J lost 6 bases. Germline V gene data show CDR1 as MNHGY and CDR2 as SAAAGT. CDR3 length: 17 residues. CDR3 protein: CASSPLPGLMGPGELFF. CDR3 in DNA: TGTGCCAGCAGTCCTCTTCCGGGACTAATGGGACCCGGGGAGCTGTTTTTT.

The chain employs TRBV19 and TRBJ2-5; TRBD2 might be the D (6 bases). Germline assignment: CDR1 LNHDA and CDR2 SQIVND (reference sequence). Between the trimmed V and J ends, which lost 7 bases and 0 bases, there was a span of 12 bases. This CDR3 is 14 amino acids long. The CDR3 nucleotides read TGTGCCAGTAACGATGGGGGGTACCAAGAGACCCAGTACTTC. Its translation is CASNDGGYQETQYF.

Within the sample, this clone is medium-sized. The chain employs TRBV28 and TRBJ2-7; no reliable D call. There are 13 residues in the CDR3. Trimming shortened V by 2 bases and J by 4 bases, and 9 bases separated the two germline ends. Germline CDR1 is MDHEN and CDR2 is SYDVKM. CDR3 in amino acids: CASSLGNGYEQYF. As DNA, the CDR3 is TGTGCCAGCAGTTTAGGGAACGGTTACGAGCAGTACTTC.

The chain links TRBV5-1 to TRBJ2-2; 11 positions agree with TRBD1. Germline V gives CDR1 SGHRS, CDR2 YFSETQ. After removal of 0 bases from V and 2 bases from J, the junction contained 3 bases not matched to a gene. CDR3 length: 17 residues. CDR3 region: CASSLARTGGNTGELFF. Written as DNA, the CDR3 is TGCGCCAGCAGCTTGGCTAGGACAGGGGGCAACACCGGGGAGCTGTTTTTT.

This clone was counted only a few times. This chain links TRBV11-3 with TRBJ2-5; D possibly matches TRBD1 or TRBD2 (7 bases each). The V gene lost 4 bases and the J gene lost 1 base, with 16 bases spanning the gap. The CDR3 sequence is 16 residues long. CDR1 is SGHNT and CDR2 is YENEEA in the germline V gene. The CDR3 loop is CASSSKAGGAQETQYF. As DNA, the CDR3 is TGTGCCAGCAGCTCGAAGGCAGGGGGGGCCCAAGAGACCCAGTACTTC.

The V and J genes are TRBV6-8 and TRBJ2-3; D gene ambiguous. Trimming shortened V by 5 bases and J by 0 bases, and 12 bases separated the two germline ends. The germline V gene encodes CDR1 MNHGY and CDR2 SAAAGT. CDR3 size: 15 residues. DNA for the CDR3: TGTGCCAGCAGTGTGGGCCCCCTCAGCACAGATACGCAGTATTTT. Translated: CASSVGPLSTDTQYF.

J is TRBJ1-4 and V is TRBV11-3; D is ambiguous. CDR1 and CDR2 from the germline V gene are SGHNT and YENEEA. Trimming took 3 bases from V and 4 from J, leaving 15 bases between them. The CDR3 spans 16 residues. CDR3 bases: TGTGCCAGCAGCTTTCGACCCGTGGCAATTAATGAAAAACTGTTTTTT. As protein: CASSFRPVAINEKLFF.

The chain links TRBV19 to TRBJ1-2; D gene uncertain. With 0 bases removed from V and 0 bases from J, the gap between germline ends came to 8 bases. CDR3 length: 15 amino acids. Per germline, CDR1 LNHDA and CDR2 SQIVND (reference sequence). The CDR3 reads CASSIDHRTNYGYTF. Here the CDR3 DNA reads TGTGCCAGTAGTATAGATCACCGCACTAACTATGGCTACACCTTC.

CDR3 coding DNA: TGCGCCAGCAGCCATGGGGGCTCGAATTCACCCCTCCACTTT. This gives the protein CASSHGGSNSPLHF. This rearrangement joins TRBV4-1 to TRBJ1-6, with TRBD1 as a possible D gene (6 bases). The CDR3 consists of 14 residues. V was trimmed by 3 bases and J by 7 bases, leaving 10 bases between them. The V gene's germline CDR1 is MGHRA and CDR2 YSYEKL.

The chain couples TRBV18 to TRBJ2-2; D unresolved. Germline V gene lookup returns CDR1 KGHSH and CDR2 LQKENI. The CDR3 consists of 15 residues. V was pared by 1 base and J by 4 bases, with 10 bases between. CDR3 protein: CASSPQNQPTGELFF. CDR3 in DNA: TGTGCCAGCTCACCACAAAACCAACCCACCGGGGAGCTGTTTTTT.

This clone was recorded a few times. CDR3 bases: TGTGCCTGGAGCGTCCTACAGGGGCGCGAGACCCAGTACTTC. This encodes CAWSVLQGRETQYF. This rearrangement joins TRBV30 to TRBJ2-5; 7 bases agree with TRBD1. The CDR3 is 14 amino acids. Germline lookup yields CDR1 GTSNPN and CDR2 SVGIG (reference sequence). The junction had 9 bases not matched to a gene; V was cut back by 3 bases and J by 5 bases. Combining the CDR3 with reference TRBV30 and TRBJ2-5 gives the whole variable domain SQTIHQWPATLVQPVGSPLSLECTVEGTSNPNLYWYRQAAGRGLQLLFYSVGIGQISSEVPQNLSASRPQDRQFILSSKKLLLSDSGFYLCAWSVLQGRETQYFGPGTRLLVL.

This clone was seen many times. The chain uses TRBV11-3 and TRBJ2-7, with 13 positions matching TRBD2. Trimming cost V 3 bases and J 3 bases; bases outside gene matches: 5. The CDR3 has 16 amino acids. Looked up from germline, CDR1 is SGHNT and CDR2 is YENEEA. Here the CDR3 reads CASSFEGLAGHYEQYF. The CDR3 nucleotides read TGTGCCAGCAGCTTCGAGGGACTAGCGGGGCACTACGAGCAGTACTTC.

This clone is labeled medium-sized. The chain links TRBV11-3 to TRBJ2-1; TRBD2 agrees at 7 bases. Trimming at V came to 5 bases and at J to 9 bases, leaving 10 bases not matched to a gene. The CDR3 extends over 14 amino acids. Germline CDR1 SGHNT, CDR2 YENEEA. For the CDR3, the DNA is TGTGCCAGCAGCACTAGACTAGCCGGGTCTGAGCAGTTCTTC. As protein: CASSTRLAGSEQFF.